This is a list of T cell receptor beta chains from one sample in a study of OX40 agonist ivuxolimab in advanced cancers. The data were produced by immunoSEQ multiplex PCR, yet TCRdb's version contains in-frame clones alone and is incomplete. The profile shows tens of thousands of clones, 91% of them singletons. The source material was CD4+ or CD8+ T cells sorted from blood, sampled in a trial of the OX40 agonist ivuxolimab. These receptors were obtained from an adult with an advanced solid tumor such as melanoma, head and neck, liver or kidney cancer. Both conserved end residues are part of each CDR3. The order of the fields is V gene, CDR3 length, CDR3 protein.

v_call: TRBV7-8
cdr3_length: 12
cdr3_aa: CASSLVFAEAFF

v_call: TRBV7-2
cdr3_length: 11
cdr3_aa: CASSFLNEAFF

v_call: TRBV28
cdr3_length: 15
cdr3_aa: CASSPTGGSYNEQFF

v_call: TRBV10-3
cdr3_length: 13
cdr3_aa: CAISEDRGGEQYF

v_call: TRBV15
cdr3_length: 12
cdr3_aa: CATSRGTDTQYF

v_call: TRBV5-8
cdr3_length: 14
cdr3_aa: CASSLTGLNTEAFF

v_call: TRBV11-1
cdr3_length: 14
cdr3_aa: CASSLGGGNYEQYF

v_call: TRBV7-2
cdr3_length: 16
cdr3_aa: CASSLLAGGNTGELFF

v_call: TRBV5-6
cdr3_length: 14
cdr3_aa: CASSLGQGNYGYTF

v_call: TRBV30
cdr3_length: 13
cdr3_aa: CAWSVYRDNEQFF

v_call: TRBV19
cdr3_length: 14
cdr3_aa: CASSKAGGHEKLFF

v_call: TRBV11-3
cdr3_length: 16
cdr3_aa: CASSFDRDFAGNTIYF

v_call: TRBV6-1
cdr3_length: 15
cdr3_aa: CATALTSGVWETQYF

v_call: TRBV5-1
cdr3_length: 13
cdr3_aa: CASSGPSTDTQYF

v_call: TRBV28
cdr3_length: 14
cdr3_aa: CASRTSGRAYEQYF

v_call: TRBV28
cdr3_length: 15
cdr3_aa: CASSPPPGLQDTQYF

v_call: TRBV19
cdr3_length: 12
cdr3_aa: CATSSGRYEQYF

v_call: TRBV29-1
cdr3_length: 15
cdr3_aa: CSAPIAGDPYNEQFF

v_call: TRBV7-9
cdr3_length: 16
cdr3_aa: CASSRGVASSSYEQYF

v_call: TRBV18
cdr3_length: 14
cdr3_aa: CASSPGPGSYEQYF

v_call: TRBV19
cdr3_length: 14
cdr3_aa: CASSTGTSAEKLFF

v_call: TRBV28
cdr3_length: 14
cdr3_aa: CASSRQVVSYEQYF

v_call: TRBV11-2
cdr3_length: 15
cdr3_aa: CASSLKLGSSNGYTF

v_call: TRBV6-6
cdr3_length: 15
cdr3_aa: CASSEPGQGSSPLHF

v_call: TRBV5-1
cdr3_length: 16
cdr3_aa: CASSTGGTVLNTEAFF